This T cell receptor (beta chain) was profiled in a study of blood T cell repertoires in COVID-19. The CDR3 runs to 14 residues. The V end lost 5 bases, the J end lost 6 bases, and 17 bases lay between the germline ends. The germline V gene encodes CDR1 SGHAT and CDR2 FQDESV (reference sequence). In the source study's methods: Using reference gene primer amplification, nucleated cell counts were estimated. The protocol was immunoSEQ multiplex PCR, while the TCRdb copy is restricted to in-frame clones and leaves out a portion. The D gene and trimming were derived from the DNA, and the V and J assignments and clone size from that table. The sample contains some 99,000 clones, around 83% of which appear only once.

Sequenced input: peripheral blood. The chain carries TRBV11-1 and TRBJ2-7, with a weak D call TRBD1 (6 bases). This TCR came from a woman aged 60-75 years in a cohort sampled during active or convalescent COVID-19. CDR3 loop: CASSPERGSREQYF. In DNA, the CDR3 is TGTGCCAGCAGCCCTGAGAGGGGGAGTCGCGAGCAGTACTTC.